The 21 T cell receptor beta chains below come from one sample, sequenced in a study of CD8+CD57+ T cells in acquired aplastic anemia. It was patients with CD8+CD57+ cell expansion by flow cytometry who were chosen for sequencing. CDR3 and TCR beta VDJ profiling relied on a genomic DNA template. One entry per CDR3 protein results from TCRdb running MiXCR on the reads. This sample has roughly 180,000 distinct CDR3 sequences, with almost 50% found just once. The sequenced sample was sorted CD4+, CD8+, or CD8+CD57+ T cells (not recorded which) from PBMCs. Receptor source: a human donor with aplastic anemia.

This clonotype was observed a single time. This chain connects TRBV4-2 to TRBJ1-1, with 9 nucleotides matching TRBD1. CDR1 and CDR2 from the germline V gene are LGHNA and YNFKEQ. The V segment lost 3 bases and the J segment 1 base; nucleotides outside the gene matches: 3. This CDR3 contains 15 residues. This chain's CDR3 is CASSHEGQGNTEAFF. CDR3 DNA sequence: TGTGCCAGCAGCCACGAGGGACAGGGGAACACTGAAGCTTTCTTT.

This clonotype has only one observation. This clone may be a read error of a much larger clone one base away. J is TRBJ1-5 and V is TRBV6-1; a weak D match, TRBD1 (5 bases). The germline gives CDR1 MNHNS, CDR2 SASEGT. The CDR3 totals 15 residues. The CDR3 bases are TGTGCCAGCAGTACCATAACAGGAGGCAATCAGCCCCCGCATTTT. As protein: CASSTITGGNQPPHF.

This clonotype has ten or more counts. CDR3 loop: CASGLQGLNTGELFF. The CDR3 nucleotides read TGTGCCAGCGGTCTTCAGGGGTTAAACACCGGGGAGCTGTTTTTT. The chain carries TRBV2 and TRBJ2-2; a possible D gene is TRBD1 (6 bases). The germline V and J ends were trimmed by 8 bases and 2 bases, with 15 bases remaining between them. The CDR3 length is 15 residues. Germline CDR1 SNHLY, CDR2 FYNNEI.

The chain joins TRBV29-1 to TRBJ1-1; the D is unclear. This CDR3 spans 11 amino acids. Germline CDR1 reads SQVTM; CDR2 reads ANQGSEA. With 5 bases removed from V and 6 bases from J, the gap between germline ends came to 10 bases. This chain's CDR3 is CSVSDISEAFF. DNA of the CDR3: TGCAGCGTTTCAGACATATCTGAAGCTTTCTTT. The full variable domain, rest sourced from reference TRBV29-1 and TRBJ1-1, is SAVISQKPSRDICQRGTSLTIQCQVDSQVTMMFWYRQQPGQSLTLIATANQGSEATYESGFVIDKFPISRPNLTFSTLTVSNMSPEDSSIYLCSVSDISEAFFGQGTRLTVV.

The genes are TRBV11-2 and TRBJ1-1; unclear D gene. CDR3 length: 13 residues. Germline values: CDR1 SGHAT, CDR2 FQNNGV. The V end lost 5 bases, the J end lost 7 bases, and 14 bases lay between the germline ends. For the CDR3, the DNA is TGTGCCAGCAGCGGAGAGATATCTAGTGAAGCTTTCTTT. This codes for CASSGEISSEAFF.

This rearrangement joins TRBV5-1 to TRBJ2-3; 7 bases line up with TRBD2. V shed 5 bases, J shed 4 bases, and the junction held 7 bases outside the gene matches. The CDR3 has 14 residues. Germline CDR1 reads SGHRS; CDR2 reads YFSETQ. In DNA, the CDR3 is TGCGCCAGCAGGAGTCTAGCGGAGGCAGATACGCAGTATTTT. Its translation is CASRSLAEADTQYF.

This clonotype has a handful of counts. The chain carries TRBV7-2 and TRBJ2-3; D is perhaps TRBD1 or TRBD2 (7 bases each). CDR3 length: 11 amino acids. V lost 3 bases and J 14 bases, leaving 12 bases between the germline ends. The germline CDR1 and CDR2 sequences are SGHTA and FQGNSA. This CDR3 is CASSFQGGWYF. The CDR3 region has the DNA TGTGCCAGCAGCTTTCAGGGGGGGTGGTATTTT. The entire variable domain, with the rest obtained from reference TRBV7-2 and TRBJ2-3, is as follows: GAGVSQSPSNKVTEKGKDVELRCDPISGHTALYWYRQSLGQGLEFLIYFQGNSAPDKSGLPSDRFSAERTGGSVSTLTIQRTQQEDSAVYLCASSFQGGWYFGPGTRLTVL.

The V gene is TRBV11-1, the J gene TRBJ2-1; 10 bases are a match to TRBD2. CDR1 is SGHAT and CDR2 is FQDESV in the germline V gene (reference sequence). This CDR3 is 16 amino acids long. V lost 0 bases, J lost 8 bases, and 7 bases stayed unmatched. The CDR3: CASSLALAGEGYEQFF. The CDR3 DNA sequence: TGTGCCAGCAGCTTAGCCCTAGCGGGAGAGGGCTATGAGCAGTTCTTC. Full variable domain (missing parts from reference TRBV11-1 and TRBJ2-1): EAEVAQSPRYKITEKSQAVAFWCDPISGHATLYWYRQILGQGPELLVQFQDESVVDDSQLPKDRFSAERLKGVDSTLKIQPAELGDSAMYLCASSLALAGEGYEQFFGPGTRLTVL.

This clonotype has only a few counts. The chain carries TRBV24-1 and TRBJ2-1; the D is unclear. The CDR3 covers 13 residues. Trimming took 3 bases from V and 3 from J, leaving 5 bases between them. The germline CDR1 and CDR2 sequences are KGHDR and SFDVKD. In nucleotides, the CDR3 is TGTGCCACCAGTGATCTGCACTACAATGAGCAGTTCTTC. It is translated as CATSDLHYNEQFF.

This clonotype has at least ten counts. The V and J genes are TRBV5-1 and TRBJ2-3, with TRBD1 as a possible D gene (5 bases). CDR3 length: 15 residues. V gave up 1 base and J gave up 3 bases, with 12 bases separating them. CDR1 is SGHRS and CDR2 is YFSETQ in the germline V gene. This CDR3 reads CASSLRGIGTDTQYF. CDR3 coding DNA: TGCGCCAGCAGCTTGAGGGGAATCGGGACAGATACGCAGTATTTT.

The chain recombines TRBV14 with TRBJ2-7; D gene ambiguous. CDR3 size: 14 residues. Germline V gene lookup returns CDR1 SGHDN and CDR2 FVKESK. Deletions cut 2 bases from V and 0 bases from J, with 8 bases between. The CDR3 here is CASSQTGSSYEQYF. DNA for the CDR3: TGTGCCAGCAGCCAAACCGGGTCCTCCTACGAGCAGTACTTC.

At least ten counts were recorded for this clonotype. The chain recombines TRBV20-1 with TRBJ2-1, with TRBD2 identical over 11 bases. The CDR3 extends over 18 amino acids. Per the germline V gene, CDR1 is DFQATT and CDR2 is SNEGSKA (reference sequence). The V segment lost 6 bases and the J segment 8 bases; nucleotides outside the gene matches: 21. The CDR3 coding sequence is TGCAGTGCCAGAAGGGCTAGCGGGGGGCCCCAATTTTTGGATGAGCAGTTCTTC. Protein sequence: CSARRASGGPQFLDEQFF.

The chain combines TRBV4-1 with TRBJ1-4; D ambiguous. The CDR3 covers 16 residues. From germline, CDR1 is MGHRA and CDR2 YSYEKL. With 2 bases removed from V and 6 bases from J, the gap between germline ends came to 16 bases. The CDR3 loop reads CASSQLDGLLDEKLFF. The DNA for the CDR3 is TGCGCCAGCAGCCAACTTGACGGGTTGTTGGATGAAAAACTGTTTTTT.

The chain has TRBV20-1 and TRBJ1-5, with TRBD1 as a possible D gene (6 bases). V was trimmed by 5 bases and J by 7 bases, leaving 15 bases between them. This CDR3 comprises 13 residues. Germline V lookup: CDR1 DFQATT, CDR2 SNEGSKA (reference sequence). This CDR3 is CSARTDSGQPQHF. CDR3 DNA: TGCAGTGCTCGGACAGATAGCGGACAGCCCCAGCATTTT.

This clonotype has a count of ten or more. The chain couples TRBV7-9 to TRBJ2-2, with D tentatively TRBD2 (5 bases). The V end lost 2 bases, the J end lost 5 bases, and 9 bases lay between the germline ends. CDR1 is SEHNR and CDR2 is FQNEAQ in the germline V gene (reference sequence). The CDR3 consists of 14 residues. The CDR3 reads CASSLIGGTGELFF. CDR3 bases: TGTGCCAGCAGCTTAATAGGCGGGACCGGGGAGCTGTTTTTT.

The gene calls are TRBV24-1 and TRBJ2-1; 7 positions agree with TRBD2. V shed 5 bases and J 8 bases; nucleotides not matched to a gene: 14. The CDR3 sequence is 16 residues long. Germline V gene lookup returns CDR1 KGHDR and CDR2 SFDVKD. The CDR3 region is CATSGVRREMGDEQFF. CDR3 nucleotides: TGTGCCACCAGTGGAGTGAGGCGGGAGATGGGCGATGAGCAGTTCTTC.

This clonotype was counted only a few times. The genes are TRBV5-1 and TRBJ2-2, with D tentatively TRBD2 (5 bases). Germline CDR1 reads SGHRS; CDR2 reads YFSETQ. Trimming took 3 bases from V and 0 from J, leaving 6 bases between them. The CDR3 loop spans 14 amino acids. This CDR3 reads CASSSGTNTGELFF. CDR3 DNA sequence: TGCGCCAGCAGCTCCGGGACGAACACCGGGGAGCTGTTTTTT.

In this sample, this clonotype turned up many times. The chain joins TRBV2 to TRBJ2-1, with D unresolved. The germline V gene has CDR1 SNHLY and CDR2 FYNNEI. Trimming removed 2 bases from V and 0 bases from J, with 14 bases in between. This CDR3 region has 17 residues. The CDR3 loop reads CASSERSGWGSYNEQFF. For the CDR3, the DNA is TGTGCCAGCAGTGAACGTAGTGGTTGGGGCTCCTACAATGAGCAGTTCTTC.

In this sample, this clonotype turned up many times. This CDR3 is CAILATSTDTQYF. The DNA of the CDR3 is TGTGCCATACTAGCGACGAGCACAGATACGCAGTATTTT. The chain couples TRBV10-3 to TRBJ2-3, with TRBD2 identical over 7 bases. V shed 9 bases, J shed 0 bases, and the junction held 3 bases outside the gene matches. The CDR3 has 13 residues. The germline CDR1 and CDR2 sequences are ENHRY and SYGVKD.

The chain joins TRBV29-1 to TRBJ2-7; D is possibly TRBD2 (6 bases). The CDR3 has 13 amino acids. Germline values: CDR1 SQVTM, CDR2 ANQGSEA. The V gene lost 6 bases and the J gene lost 2 bases, with 14 bases spanning the gap. The CDR3 reads CSVGVGGTYEQYF. DNA of the CDR3: TGCAGCGTCGGGGTGGGGGGAACCTACGAGCAGTACTTC.

The rearrangement uses TRBV4-2 and TRBJ2-6; 7 bases agree with TRBD2. This CDR3 contains 13 residues. Germline CDR1 is LGHNA and CDR2 is YNFKEQ. Losses at the gene ends were 3 bases for V and 10 bases for J; bases not matched to a gene: 3. The CDR3 region is CASSQAGGNVLTF. Here the CDR3 DNA reads TGTGCCAGCAGCCAGGCCGGGGGGAACGTCCTGACTTTC.